The 29 T cell receptor beta chains below were found in one sample sequenced in a study of cytomegalovirus exposure and HLA in healthy donors. Data came from immunoSEQ multiplex PCR; TCRdb stores just in-frame clones and leaves some out. This table holds 150,000 to 200,000 clones, almost 85% found once. The sample was PBMCs. The receptor set was obtained from a man aged 30 to 45 in good health and CMV-seropositive.

This clone was found a few times. In DNA, the CDR3 is TGCGCCAGCAGCCCGGTTGGCTACAATGAGCAGTTCTTC. This sequence encodes CASSPVGYNEQFF. The rearrangement uses TRBV5-1 and TRBJ2-1; no definite D call. Germline V gives CDR1 SGHRS, CDR2 YFSETQ. The CDR3 length is 13 residues. V lost 4 bases to trimming and J lost 3 bases, with 8 bases between them.

This clone was observed once. V and J are TRBV2 and TRBJ2-7; the D gene is possibly TRBD2 (6 bases). Trimming left V 5 bases short and J 0 bases short, with 8 bases between. The CDR3 has 13 amino acids. Germline CDR1 is SNHLY and CDR2 is FYNNEI. The CDR3 loop is CASSRDSSYEQYF. The CDR3 nucleotides read TGTGCCAGCAGTCGGGACTCCTCCTACGAGCAGTACTTC.

The genes are TRBV9 and TRBJ1-1, with 7 bases fitting TRBD1. The CDR3 loop spans 13 amino acids. Germline V gene lookup returns CDR1 SGDLS and CDR2 YYNGEE. The V gene end was trimmed by 4 bases and the J gene end by 3 bases; junction bases not matched to a gene: 3. The CDR3 loop is CASSLRGDTEAFF. The CDR3 region has the DNA TGTGCCAGCAGCCTCAGGGGGGACACTGAAGCTTTCTTT.

This clone has more than one count but fewer than ten. Other DNA sequences in this specimen translate into the identical CDR3. The rearrangement joins TRBV5-6 to TRBJ2-7; maybe TRBD2 (6 bases). Deletions cut 5 bases from V and 2 bases from J, with 17 bases between. The CDR3 contains 15 residues. Germline V gives CDR1 SGHDT, CDR2 YYEEEE. Here the CDR3 reads CASRPPGGSPYEQYF. The CDR3 region has the DNA TGTGCCAGCAGACCGCCCGGGGGTTCCCCCTACGAGCAGTACTTC.

The chain carries TRBV7-2 and TRBJ2-7; TRBD2 might be the D (5 bases). Germline lookup yields CDR1 SGHTA and CDR2 FQGNSA. The CDR3 consists of 14 residues. V gave up 5 bases and J gave up 2 bases, with 13 bases separating them. DNA of the CDR3: TGTGCCAGCAGCCCCTATAGCGATGCCTACGAGCAGTACTTC. Translating it yields CASSPYSDAYEQYF.

The table lists this clone with a few counts. The J gene is TRBJ2-1, the V gene TRBV15; 12 bases fit TRBD2. This CDR3 has 17 amino acids. The V gene's germline CDR1 is LNHNV and CDR2 YYDKDF (reference sequence). With 4 bases clipped from V and 8 bases from J, the junction kept 12 bases outside the gene matches. The CDR3 bases are TGTGCCACCAGCACCGAAATACTAGCGGGGGGAAGGGATGAGCAGTTCTTC. Protein sequence: CATSTEILAGGRDEQFF.

The chain carries TRBV5-1 and TRBJ1-1, with TRBD1 matching over 8 bases. V was clipped by 0 bases and J by 7 bases; unmatched bases: 2. There are 13 residues in the CDR3. In germline, CDR1 is SGHRS, CDR2 YFSETQ. Here the CDR3 reads CASSLVGTGEAFF. As DNA, the CDR3 is TGCGCCAGCAGCTTGGTAGGGACAGGTGAAGCTTTCTTT.

The V call is TRBV7-2, the J call TRBJ2-7; the D is unclear. The V and J ends lost 0 bases and 4 bases respectively, with 10 bases between them. Germline V CDR1 and CDR2: SGHTA, FQGNSA. The CDR3 loop spans 14 amino acids. CDR3 nucleotide sequence: TGTGCCAGCAGCTTAGCGCGGAACGGTTACGAGCAGTACTTC. Protein sequence: CASSLARNGYEQYF.

The chain links TRBV6-1 to TRBJ2-5; 7 bases are shared with TRBD2. V lost 2 bases and J lost 5; bases outside the gene matches: 14. The CDR3 is 17 residues long. The V gene's germline CDR1 is MNHNS and CDR2 SASEGT. The CDR3: CASSEFGLTSEGETQYF. The CDR3 nucleotides are TGTGCCAGCAGTGAATTCGGTCTTACTAGCGAGGGGGAGACCCAGTACTTC.

This chain links TRBV6-1 with TRBJ2-7, with 9 bases fitting TRBD1. CDR1 MNHNS and CDR2 SASEGT come from the germline V gene. J was trimmed by 3 bases and V by 6 bases; bases with no gene match: 9. The CDR3 spans 15 residues. This CDR3 is CASREPGQGHYEQYF. The CDR3 coding sequence is TGTGCCAGCAGGGAACCGGGACAGGGACACTACGAGCAGTACTTC.

The rearrangement joins TRBV6-6 to TRBJ1-2; a weak D match, TRBD1 (5 bases). Germline CDR1 and CDR2: MNHNY and SVGAGI (reference sequence). Trimming took off 5 bases at V and 2 bases at J, with 12 bases between the two ends. The CDR3 covers 14 residues. CDR3 in DNA: TGTGCCAGCAGTGCCCCAGGGAACAACTATGGCTACACCTTC. It is translated as CASSAPGNNYGYTF.

The genes are TRBV18 and TRBJ1-1, with D possibly TRBD1 on 6 matching bases. With 3 bases removed from V and 6 bases from J, the gap between germline ends came to 14 bases. This CDR3 region has 14 residues. Germline V gene lookup returns CDR1 KGHSH and CDR2 LQKENI. CDR3 nucleotide sequence: TGTGCCAGCTCACCCCCTCGGGACATTTCTGAAGCTTTCTTT. It yields the protein CASSPPRDISEAFF. Complete variable domain (other parts from reference TRBV18 and TRBJ1-1): NAGVMQNPRHLVRRRGQEARLRCSPMKGHSHVYWYRQLPEEGLKFMVYLQKENIIDESGMPKERFSAEFPKEGPSILRIQQVVRGDSAAYFCASSPPRDISEAFFGQGTRLTVV.

The rearrangement links TRBV18 to TRBJ2-7, with 10 bases identical to TRBD1. Germline V gene data show CDR1 as KGHSH and CDR2 as LQKENI. The CDR3 has 15 residues. The V segment lost 5 bases and the J segment 3 bases; nucleotides outside the gene matches: 7. The CDR3 DNA sequence: TGTGCCAGCTCATTGTCCGGGACAGGGGTCTACGAGCAGTACTTC. Amino acids: CASSLSGTGVYEQYF.

The chain uses TRBV5-1 and TRBJ2-7; a possible D gene is TRBD1 (5 bases). The germline CDR1 and CDR2 sequences are SGHRS and YFSETQ. Trimming pared 4 bases from V and 3 bases from J, leaving 11 bases between. There are 13 residues in the CDR3. The chain's CDR3 is CASSQGDSYEQYF. The CDR3 DNA is TGCGCCAGCAGCCAAGGAGACAGCTACGAGCAGTACTTC.

This clone was observed once. This chain uses TRBV7-6 with TRBJ2-1, with no clear D. Germline values: CDR1 SGHVS, CDR2 FNYEAQ. The CDR3 is 13 residues long. Trimming cost V 9 bases and J 8 bases, with 17 bases left between them. This CDR3 is CASSSSLVDEQFF. Here the CDR3 DNA reads TGTGCCAGTAGTTCGTCCCTAGTCGATGAGCAGTTCTTC. Based on the CDR3 plus reference TRBV7-6 and TRBJ2-1, the full variable domain is GAGVSQSPRYKVTKRGQDVALRCDPISGHVSLYWYRQALGQGPEFLTYFNYEAQQDKSGLPNDRFSAERPEGSISTLTIQRTEQRDSAMYRCASSSSLVDEQFFGPGTRLTVL.

This clone has a single count. The chain employs TRBV5-4 and TRBJ1-2, with TRBD1 matching over 8 bases. After removal of 0 bases from V and 7 bases from J, the junction contained 8 bases not matched to a gene. This CDR3 has 15 amino acids. Germline loops: CDR1 SGHNT, CDR2 YYREEE (reference sequence). The CDR3 here is CASSLAIGQGGGYTF. In DNA, the CDR3 is TGTGCCAGCAGCTTGGCGATAGGACAGGGAGGTGGCTACACCTTC.

This chain links TRBV10-3 with TRBJ2-7, with a possible D match to TRBD1 (6 bases). Per the germline V gene, CDR1 is ENHRY and CDR2 is SYGVKD. The CDR3 extends over 15 amino acids. V dropped 6 bases and J dropped 2 bases, with 17 bases sitting between them. The CDR3 coding sequence is TGTGCCATCAGGGGATTGGGGGACACCCCCTACGAGCAGTACTTC. This encodes CAIRGLGDTPYEQYF.

The chain uses TRBV28 and TRBJ2-1; perhaps TRBD2 as D (5 bases). The V gene lost 1 base and the J gene lost 0 bases, with 10 bases spanning the gap. CDR1 and CDR2 from the germline V gene are MDHEN and SYDVKM. The CDR3 sequence is 16 residues long. CDR3: CASSLFTGSSYNEQFF. The CDR3 nucleotides read TGTGCCAGCAGTTTATTCACGGGAAGCTCCTACAATGAGCAGTTCTTC.

On this clone: At one end the junction does not follow the germline gene, possibly because of a read error. V usage is TRBV10-1 and J usage is TRBJ2-5; TRBD1 matches 7 bases. Per germline, CDR1 WNHNN and CDR2 SYGVQD (reference sequence). CDR3 length equals 12 residues. CDR3 protein: CASSSQDRSLDF. Here the CDR3 DNA reads TGCGCCAGCAGCAGCCAGGACAGGAGCCTTGACTTC.

The rearrangement uses TRBV11-3 and TRBJ2-5; D is unclear. Trimming stripped 1 base from V and 2 bases from J, with 14 bases between. The CDR3 has 16 amino acids. Germline-derived CDR1 and CDR2 are SGHNT and YENEEA. CDR3 amino acids: CASSLGLVGGQETQYF. Here the CDR3 DNA reads TGTGCCAGCAGCTTAGGTCTGGTTGGCGGACAAGAGACCCAGTACTTC.

For this clone: Other DNA sequences in the same sample also yield this CDR3. V usage is TRBV7-9 and J usage is TRBJ2-7; unclear D gene. This CDR3 has 11 residues. V was shortened by 6 bases and J by 0 bases, with 3 bases between the two germline ends. Germline V gene sequence: CDR1 SEHNR, CDR2 FQNEAQ (reference sequence). The CDR3 protein is CASSHSYEQYF. CDR3 coding DNA: TGTGCCAGCAGTCACTCCTACGAGCAGTACTTC.

The chain has TRBV18 and TRBJ2-2, with 8 bases identical to TRBD2. CDR1 and CDR2 (germline): KGHSH, LQKENI. Trimming at V came to 3 bases and at J to 5 bases, leaving 11 bases not matched to a gene. The CDR3 runs to 17 residues. CDR3: CASSPAVGGAETGELFF. CDR3 coding DNA: TGTGCCAGCTCACCCGCTGTCGGGGGGGCCGAAACCGGGGAGCTGTTTTTT.

The J gene is TRBJ1-5, the V gene TRBV27; D is unclear. The length of the CDR3 is 13 residues. Between the trimmed V and J ends, which lost 2 bases and 7 bases, there was a span of 9 bases. The germline CDR1 and CDR2 sequences are MNHEY and SMNVEV (reference sequence). The CDR3 coding sequence is TGTGCCAGCAGTTTAAGTTGGAGGCAGCCCCAGCATTTT. Its protein product is CASSLSWRQPQHF.

The gene calls are TRBV11-2 and TRBJ1-2; D not resolved. The CDR3 loop spans 13 amino acids. Trimming removed 0 bases from V and 7 bases from J, with 9 bases in between. Germline CDR1 SGHAT, CDR2 FQNNGV. CDR3: CASSLDARVGYTF. The CDR3 nucleotides are TGTGCCAGCAGCTTAGATGCGAGGGTTGGCTACACCTTC.

The rearrangement uses TRBV19 and TRBJ2-1, with a weak D call TRBD1 (6 bases). The V and J ends lost 3 bases and 14 bases respectively, with 8 bases between them. The CDR3 length is 10 residues. The germline V gene has CDR1 LNHDA and CDR2 SQIVND (reference sequence). The CDR3 here is CASSIQGKFF. CDR3 DNA: TGTGCCAGTAGTATTCAGGGGAAGTTCTTC.

The V call is TRBV19, the J call TRBJ2-7; TRBD2 aligns across 11 bases. CDR3 size: 14 residues. CDR1 LNHDA and CDR2 SQIVND come from the germline V gene (reference sequence). With 4 bases clipped from V and 4 bases from J, the junction kept 3 bases outside the gene matches. The CDR3 DNA reads TGTGCCAGTAGTAAAACTAGCGGGAGATACGAGCAGTACTTC. Protein product: CASSKTSGRYEQYF. The whole variable domain, filled in from reference TRBV19 and TRBJ2-7, reads DGGITQSPKYLFRKEGQNVTLSCEQNLNHDAMYWYRQDPGQGLRLIYYSQIVNDFQKGDIAEGYSVSREKKESFPLTVTSAQKNPTAFYLCASSKTSGRYEQYFGPGTRLTVT.

The CDR3 DNA follows: TGTGCCAGCAGCGCCCCCGAGGCGGGCACAGATACGCAGTATTTT. Translating gives CASSAPEAGTDTQYF. The chain uses TRBV9 and TRBJ2-3; the D is unclear. Trimming shortened V by 3 bases and J by 1 base, and 12 bases separated the two germline ends. This CDR3 contains 15 residues. Germline V lookup: CDR1 SGDLS, CDR2 YYNGEE.

This chain joins TRBV4-3 and TRBJ1-1, with D possibly being TRBD1 (6 bases). Germline V gives CDR1 LGHNA, CDR2 YSLEER. The ends were cut back, 0 bases at V and 6 bases at J, with 14 bases in the middle. CDR3 size: 15 residues. CDR3 in amino acids: CASSQDRQVVPEAFF. The CDR3 coding sequence is TGCGCCAGCAGCCAAGACCGACAGGTTGTTCCTGAAGCTTTCTTT.

The chain joins TRBV19 to TRBJ1-5; perhaps TRBD1 as D (6 bases). The CDR3 runs to 15 residues. Trimming took off 1 base at V and 9 bases at J, with 16 bases between the two ends. CDR1 is LNHDA and CDR2 is SQIVND in the germline V gene (reference sequence). This CDR3 is CASSIGAGAERPQHF. Written as DNA, the CDR3 is TGTGCCAGTAGTATAGGGGCAGGGGCAGAACGGCCCCAGCATTTT.